This T cell receptor (beta chain) was captured in a study of cytomegalovirus exposure and HLA in healthy donors. 13 Jbeta primers and 60 Vbeta primers were used for the PCR. Repertoires were generated with immunoSEQ multiplex PCR, while TCRdb's copy carries only in-frame clones and drops some. The repertoire holds under 200,000 clones, 60% to 80% seen once, with more than 13% in the top ten. Looked up from germline, CDR1 is SGHDT and CDR2 is YYEEEE. This CDR3 has 16 residues. With 4 bases clipped from V and 6 bases from J, the junction kept 12 bases outside the gene matches. The sequencing sample was made of PBMCs. This TCR was recovered from a man aged 50 to 60 in good health and CMV-seropositive. This rearrangement joins TRBV5-6 to TRBJ2-1, with 8 bases lining up with TRBD1. The CDR3 reads CASSPTTGQGVNEQFF. As DNA, the CDR3 is TGTGCCAGCAGCCCAACCACAGGACAGGGTGTCAATGAGCAGTTCTTC.